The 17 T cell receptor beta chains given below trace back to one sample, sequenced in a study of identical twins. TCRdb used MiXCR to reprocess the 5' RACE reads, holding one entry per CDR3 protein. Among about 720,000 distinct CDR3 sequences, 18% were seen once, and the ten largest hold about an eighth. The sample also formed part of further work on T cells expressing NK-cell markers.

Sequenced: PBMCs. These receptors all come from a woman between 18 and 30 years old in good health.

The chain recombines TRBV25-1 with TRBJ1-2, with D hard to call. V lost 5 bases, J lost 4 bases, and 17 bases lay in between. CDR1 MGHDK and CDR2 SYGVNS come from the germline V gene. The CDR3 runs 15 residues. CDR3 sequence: CASSTTPSGFYGYTF. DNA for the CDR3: TGTGCCAGCAGTACCACCCCGAGTGGGTTCTATGGCTACACCTTC.

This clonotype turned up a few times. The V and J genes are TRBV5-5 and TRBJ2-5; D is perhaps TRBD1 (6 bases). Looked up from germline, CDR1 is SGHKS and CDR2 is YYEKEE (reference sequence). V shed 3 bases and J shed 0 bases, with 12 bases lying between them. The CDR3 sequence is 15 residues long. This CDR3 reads CASSWRQANQETQYF. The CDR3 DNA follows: TGTGCCAGCAGCTGGCGACAGGCTAACCAAGAGACCCAGTACTTC.

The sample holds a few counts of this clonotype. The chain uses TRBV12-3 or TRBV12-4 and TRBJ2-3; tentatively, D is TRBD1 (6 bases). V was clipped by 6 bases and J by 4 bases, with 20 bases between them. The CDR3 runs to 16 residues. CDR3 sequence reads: CASSSPSTGYPDTQYF. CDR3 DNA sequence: TGTGCCAGCAGCTCACCGTCGACAGGTTATCCAGATACGCAGTATTTT.

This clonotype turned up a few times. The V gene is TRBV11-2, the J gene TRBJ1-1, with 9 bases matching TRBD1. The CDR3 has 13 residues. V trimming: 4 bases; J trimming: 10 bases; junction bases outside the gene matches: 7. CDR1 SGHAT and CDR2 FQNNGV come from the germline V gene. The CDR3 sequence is CASSSGQGSSAFF. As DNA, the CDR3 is TGTGCCAGCAGCTCCGGACAGGGGAGTTCAGCTTTCTTT.

The CDR3 nucleotides are TGCGCCAGCAGCCAAGGGGAGGCTAACTATGGCTACACCTTC. Its translation: CASSQGEANYGYTF. The chain uses TRBV4-3 and TRBJ1-2; D uncertain. Germline V gene lookup returns CDR1 LGHNA and CDR2 YSLEER. V was pared by 1 base and J by 0 bases, with 6 bases between. The CDR3 loop spans 14 amino acids.

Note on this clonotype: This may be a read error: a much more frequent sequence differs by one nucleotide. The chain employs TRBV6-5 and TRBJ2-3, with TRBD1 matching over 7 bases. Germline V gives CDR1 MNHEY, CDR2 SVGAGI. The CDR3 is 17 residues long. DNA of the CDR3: TGTGCCAGCGGTTACTCGGGACAGCGAATCCGCACAGATACGCAGTATTTT. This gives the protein CASGYSGQRIRTDTQYF.

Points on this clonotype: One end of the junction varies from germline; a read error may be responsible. The chain's CDR3 is CASSLVRYNEQFF. In DNA, the CDR3 is TGTGCCAGCAGTTTAGTACGGTACAATGAGCAGTTCTTC. This sequence joins TRBV7-2 and TRBJ2-1; D is unresolved. CDR3 length: 13 residues. From germline, CDR1 is SGHTA and CDR2 FQGNSA.

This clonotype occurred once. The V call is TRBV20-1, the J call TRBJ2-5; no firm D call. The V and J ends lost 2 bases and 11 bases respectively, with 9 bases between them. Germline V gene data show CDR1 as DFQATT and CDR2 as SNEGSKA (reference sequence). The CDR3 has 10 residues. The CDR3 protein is CSARLAFQYF. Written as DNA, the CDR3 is TGCAGTGCTAGATTGGCCTTTCAGTACTTC.

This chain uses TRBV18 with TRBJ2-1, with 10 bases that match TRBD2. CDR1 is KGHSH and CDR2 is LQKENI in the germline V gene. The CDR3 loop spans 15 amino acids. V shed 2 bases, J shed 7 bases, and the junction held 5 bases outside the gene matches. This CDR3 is CASSPTSGTDNEQFF. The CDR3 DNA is TGTGCCAGCTCACCAACTAGCGGGACCGATAATGAGCAGTTCTTC.

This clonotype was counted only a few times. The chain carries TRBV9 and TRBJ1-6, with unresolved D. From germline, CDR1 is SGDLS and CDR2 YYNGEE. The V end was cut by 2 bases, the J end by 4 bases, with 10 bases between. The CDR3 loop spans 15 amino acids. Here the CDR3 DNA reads TGTGCCAGCAGCGTGGCAGGAGAGTATAATTCACCCCTCCACTTT. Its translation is CASSVAGEYNSPLHF.

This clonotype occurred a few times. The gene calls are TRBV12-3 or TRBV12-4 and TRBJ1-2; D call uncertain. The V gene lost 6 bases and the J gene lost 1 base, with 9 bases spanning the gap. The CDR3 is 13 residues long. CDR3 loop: CASSASINYGYTF. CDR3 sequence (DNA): TGTGCCAGCAGCGCCTCCATTAACTATGGCTACACCTTC.

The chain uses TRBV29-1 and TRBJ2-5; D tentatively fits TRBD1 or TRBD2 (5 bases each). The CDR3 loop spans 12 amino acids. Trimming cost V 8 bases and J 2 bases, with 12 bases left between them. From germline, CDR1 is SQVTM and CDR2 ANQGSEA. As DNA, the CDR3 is TGCAGCCTCGGGGACGGTCAAGAGACCCAGTACTTC. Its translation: CSLGDGQETQYF.

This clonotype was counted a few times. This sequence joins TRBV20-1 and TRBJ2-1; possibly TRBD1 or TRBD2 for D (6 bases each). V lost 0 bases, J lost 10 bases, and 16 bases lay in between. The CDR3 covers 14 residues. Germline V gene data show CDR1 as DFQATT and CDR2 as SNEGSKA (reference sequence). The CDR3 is CSARDARGTQEQFF. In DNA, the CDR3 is TGCAGTGCTAGAGATGCCCGGGGGACACAGGAGCAGTTCTTC.

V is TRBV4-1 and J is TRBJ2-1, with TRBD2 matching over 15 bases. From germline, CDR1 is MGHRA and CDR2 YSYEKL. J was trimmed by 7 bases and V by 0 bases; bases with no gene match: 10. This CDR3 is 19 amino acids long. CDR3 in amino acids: CASSQDKRTSGGAPNEQFF. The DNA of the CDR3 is TGCGCCAGCAGCCAAGATAAAAGGACTAGCGGGGGGGCCCCGAATGAGCAGTTCTTC.

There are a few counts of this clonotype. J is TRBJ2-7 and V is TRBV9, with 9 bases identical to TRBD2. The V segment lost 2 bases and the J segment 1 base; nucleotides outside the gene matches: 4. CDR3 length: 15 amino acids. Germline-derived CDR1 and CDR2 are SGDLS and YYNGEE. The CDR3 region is CASSVAGGSSYEQYF. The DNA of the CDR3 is TGTGCCAGCAGCGTGGCGGGAGGGTCTTCCTACGAGCAGTACTTC.

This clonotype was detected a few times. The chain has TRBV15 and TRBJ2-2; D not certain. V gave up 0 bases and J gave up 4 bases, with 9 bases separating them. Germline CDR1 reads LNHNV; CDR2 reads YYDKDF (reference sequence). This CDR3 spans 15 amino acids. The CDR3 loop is CATSRDPAPTGELFF. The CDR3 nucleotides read TGTGCCACCAGCAGAGATCCAGCCCCCACCGGGGAGCTGTTTTTT. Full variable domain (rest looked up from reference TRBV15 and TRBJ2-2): DAMVIQNPRYQVTQFGKPVTLSCSQTLNHNVMYWYQQKSSQAPKLLFHYYDKDFNNEADTPDNFQSRRPNTSFCFLDIRSPGLGDTAMYLCATSRDPAPTGELFFGEGSRLTVL.

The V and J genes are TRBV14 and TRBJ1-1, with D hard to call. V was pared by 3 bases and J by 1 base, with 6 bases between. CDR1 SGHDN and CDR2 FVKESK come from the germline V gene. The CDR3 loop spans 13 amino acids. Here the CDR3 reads CASSHRPNTEAFF. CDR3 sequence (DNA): TGTGCCAGCAGCCACAGGCCGAACACTGAAGCTTTCTTT.